A selection of T cell receptor beta chains follows, all from one sample in a study of CD8+ T cells in alopecia areata. Sequencing was performed with immunoSEQ multiplex PCR; in TCRdb, only in-frame clones are kept and a portion is missing. Among around 100,000 clones listed, around 54% were seen once. This specimen consisted of CD4+ T cells sorted from blood, obtained at week 24, from a patient treated with tofacitinib. The receptors derive from a human donor with alopecia areata. Each CDR3 is given with its conserved first and last residue. D genes are given only for firm matches. Expanded clones are given a class, and other clones once, few, many or no size at all.

D gene | clone size | J gene | V gene | CDR3 protein | CDR3 DNA
TRBD2 | . | TRBJ2-5 | TRBV7-2 | CASSPSGGALTQYF | TGTGCCAGCAGCCCAAGCGGGGGGGCCTTAACCCAGTACTTC
. | . | TRBJ2-3 | TRBV5-6 | CASSLRGADTQYF | TGTGCCAGCAGCTTGCGGGGCGCAGATACGCAGTATTTT
TRBD1 | . | TRBJ1-2 | TRBV30 | CAWTVGQGAYYGYTF | TGTGCCTGGACCGTAGGACAGGGGGCTTACTATGGCTACACCTTC
TRBD1 | . | TRBJ2-2 | TRBV27 | CASSPRTGNTGELFF | TGTGCCAGCAGCCCCCGGACAGGGAACACCGGGGAGCTGTTTTTT
. | once | TRBJ2-7 | TRBV6-6 | CASSYDSYEQYF | TGTGCCAGCAGTTACGACAGTTACGAGCAGTACTTC
TRBD2 | once | TRBJ2-1 | TRBV5-4 | CASSFSSGGHYNEQFF | TGTGCCAGCAGCTTTAGTAGCGGGGGCCACTACAATGAGCAGTTCTTC
. | few | TRBJ2-3 | TRBV4-3 | CASSQDQKGQSTDTQYF | TGCGCCAGCAGCCAAGATCAAAAAGGGCAGTCCACAGATACGCAGTATTTT
TRBD1 | . | TRBJ1-2 | TRBV7-9 | CASSAGQGMSYGYTF | TGTGCCAGCAGCGCGGGACAGGGTATGAGCTATGGCTACACCTTC
. | . | TRBJ2-7 | TRBV6-5 | CASRPDSLVYEQYF | TGTGCCAGCCGACCAGACAGTTTAGTGTACGAGCAGTACTTC
TRBD1 | . | TRBJ2-7 | TRBV5-1 | CASTTGGTYEQYF | TGCGCCAGCACGACAGGGGGGACCTACGAGCAGTACTTC
. | . | TRBJ2-3 | TRBV5-4 | CASSLDRIGARGTDTQYF | TGTGCCAGCAGCTTGGACAGGATCGGCGCAAGAGGCACAGATACGCAGTATTTT
. | . | TRBJ1-4 | TRBV11-2 | CASSALGGGSEKLFF | TGTGCCAGCAGCGCCCTCGGGGGTGGGAGCGAAAAACTGTTTTTT
TRBD2 | . | TRBJ2-1 | TRBV5-1 | CASSFGSGGNEQFF | TGCGCCAGCAGCTTCGGTAGCGGGGGCAATGAGCAGTTCTTC
. | . | TRBJ2-5 | TRBV4-1 | CASSQGREGETQYF | TGCGCCAGCAGCCAAGGCAGGGAAGGAGAGACCCAGTACTTC
. | . | TRBJ2-3 | TRBV7-2 | CASSLVAGRRTDTQYF | TGTGCCAGCAGCTTAGTTGCAGGGAGAAGGACAGATACGCAGTATTTT
. | . | TRBJ2-3 | TRBV7-9 | CASSLFLGTQYF | TGTGCCAGCAGCTTATTCCTAGGAACGCAGTATTTT
. | . | TRBJ1-6 | TRBV7-9 | CASGPGSPLHF | TGTGCCAGCGGTCCGGGTTCACCCCTCCACTTT
TRBD2 | . | TRBJ2-7 | TRBV4-2 | CASSRGGAANEQYF | TGTGCCAGCAGTCGCGGGGGGGCCGCTAACGAGCAGTACTTC
. | . | TRBJ2-3 | TRBV7-2 | CASSLGGFWTDTQYF | TGTGCCAGCAGCCTGGGGGGCTTCTGGACAGATACGCAGTATTTT
TRBD1 | . | TRBJ1-2 | TRBV15 | CATSRAFGQGDTNYGYTF | TGTGCCACCAGCAGGGCGTTCGGACAGGGCGACACTAACTATGGCTACACCTTC
. | . | TRBJ2-7 | TRBV11-2 | CASRLSGSYEQYF | TGTGCCAGCAGGCTCTCGGGCTCCTACGAGCAGTACTTC
. | few | TRBJ1-6 | TRBV7-2 | CASSSRERGPYNSPLHF | TGTGCCAGCAGCTCCAGGGAACGAGGGCCCTATAATTCACCCCTCCACTTT
. | once | TRBJ1-5 | TRBV7-2 | CASSLQGHSNQPQHF | TGTGCCAGCAGCTTACAGGGTCATAGCAATCAGCCCCAGCATTTT
. | . | TRBJ1-6 | TRBV9 | CASSVGQVTNSPLHF | TGTGCCAGCAGCGTAGGACAGGTGACGAATTCACCCCTCCACTTT
TRBD2 | . | TRBJ2-5 | TRBV6-5 | CASSPTWGGGETQYF | TGTGCCAGCAGTCCAACTTGGGGGGGTGGAGAGACCCAGTACTTC
. | few | TRBJ2-3 | TRBV7-2 | CASSLADSNTQYF | TGTGCCAGCAGCTTAGCCGACTCCAATACGCAGTATTTT
. | once | TRBJ1-2 | TRBV20-1 | CSANSGDGYTF | TGCAGTGCTAATTCGGGGGATGGCTACACCTTC
. | few | TRBJ2-4 | TRBV4-3 | CASSHYRGGNGENIQYF | TGCGCCAGCAGCCATTACCGTGGGGGGAATGGGGAAAACATTCAGTACTTC
TRBD1 | . | TRBJ1-1 | TRBV30 | CAWRTGTGNRNTEAFF | TGTGCCTGGAGAACCGGGACAGGCAATCGGAACACTGAAGCTTTCTTT
. | . | TRBJ1-2 | TRBV6-5 | CASRRAVNYGYTF | TGTGCCAGCAGAAGAGCAGTTAACTATGGCTACACCTTC
. | . | TRBJ2-2 | TRBV10-3 | CAINRHRANTGELFF | TGTGCCATCAACCGGCACAGAGCGAACACCGGGGAGCTGTTTTTT
. | . | TRBJ2-3 | TRBV7-3 | CASSLGGPTDTQYF | TGTGCCAGCAGCCTCGGGGGGCCCACAGATACGCAGTATTTT
. | few | TRBJ2-7 | TRBV5-4 | CASSSEFSYEQYF | TGTGCCAGCAGCTCTGAGTTCTCCTACGAGCAGTACTTC
. | . | TRBJ1-1 | TRBV5-1 | CASSLGELYTEAFF | TGCGCCAGCAGCTTGGGAGAGTTATACACTGAAGCTTTCTTT
TRBD2 | . | TRBJ2-5 | TRBV4-1 | CASSQGSGGLHQETQYF | TGCGCCAGCAGCCAAGGTAGCGGGGGCCTACACCAAGAGACCCAGTACTTC
TRBD2 | few | TRBJ2-1 | TRBV2 | CASRPAGAYNEQFF | TGTGCCAGCAGACCAGCGGGGGCATACAATGAGCAGTTCTTC
. | . | TRBJ2-5 | TRBV7-9 | CASSLEGKRGETQYF | TGTGCCAGCAGCTTGGAGGGAAAGAGGGGTGAGACCCAGTACTTC
. | few | TRBJ2-5 | TRBV7-7 | CASSLERGETQYF | TGTGCTAGCAGCTTAGAACGGGGCGAGACCCAGTACTTC
. | once | TRBJ2-1 | TRBV5-1 | CASSLGQPTYNEQFF | TGCGCCAGCAGCTTGGGACAGCCTACCTACAATGAGCAGTTCTTC
. | . | TRBJ2-7 | TRBV7-2 | CASSLEGSKPHEQYF | TGTGCCAGCAGCTTAGAGGGATCCAAACCGCACGAGCAGTACTTC
. | . | TRBJ2-5 | TRBV7-9 | CASSLDRYQETQYF | TGTGCCAGCAGCCTCGACAGGTACCAAGAGACCCAGTACTTC
. | . | TRBJ2-2 | TRBV19 | CASSIKGGAGELFF | TGTGCCAGTAGTATCAAGGGAGGCGCCGGGGAGCTGTTTTTT